The entry that follows covers one T cell receptor beta chain sequence. This sample was included in a study of blood T cell repertoires in COVID-19. Study-wide context: T cells, B-cell-depleted T cells, or PBMCs provided the cDNA or gDNA that served as material.

The table came from immunoSEQ multiplex PCR; TCRdb's copy has only in-frame clones and leaves some out. This sample has approximately 450,000 clones, with 87% found just once. All enrollees were roughly 18 to 100 years old and from under 25 US areas. V was clipped by 2 bases and J by 1 base; unmatched bases: 7. Germline assignment: CDR1 ENHRY and CDR2 SYGVKD. The CDR3 is made up of 18 amino acids. The chain recombines TRBV10-3 with TRBJ2-3; 12 positions match TRBD2. The TCR originated in a woman aged 18-29 years with acute COVID-19. Sequencing input: PBMCs or T cells enriched from blood (not recorded which). CDR3 in amino acids: CAISELLAGGRGTDTQYF. The CDR3 bases are TGTGCCATCAGTGAGCTTCTAGCGGGAGGGCGAGGCACAGATACGCAGTATTTT.